Below, 15 T cell receptor beta chains from the same sample are listed, as sequenced in a study of regulatory T cells in long-lasting Graves disease. Arm-PCR of CDR3 regions with iRepertoire HTBI primers generated TCR beta libraries. TCRdb reanalysed the multiplex PCR reads using MiXCR and keeps one entry per CDR3 protein. The sample yields more than 300,000 distinct CDR3 sequences, around 16% seen once. Time point in this sample: newly diagnosed GD, antithyroid drugs for less than 3 months. There was RNA extracted from PBMCs, and the TCR library was made from it. The sample also formed part of further work on T cells in Graves' hyperthyroidism and ophthalmopathy.

The source material was peripheral blood mononuclear cells (PBMCs), sampled at new diagnosis, from a patient treated with antithyroid drugs. These TCRs come from a woman aged 18-29 years with Graves disease.

This clonotype was detected ten times or more. The chain's CDR3 is CASSPGVGDTEAFF. CDR3 DNA sequence: TGTGCCAGCTCACCAGGGGTCGGGGACACTGAAGCTTTCTTT. This chain joins TRBV18 and TRBJ1-1; D gene ambiguous. This CDR3 has 14 amino acids. CDR1 is KGHSH and CDR2 is LQKENI in the germline V gene. Between the trimmed V and J ends, which lost 2 bases and 3 bases, there was a span of 10 bases.

This clonotype was observed a few times. The chain is built from TRBV9 and TRBJ2-7; 8 bases fit TRBD1. The V segment lost 2 bases and the J segment 5 bases; nucleotides outside the gene matches: 12. Germline V gene sequence: CDR1 SGDLS, CDR2 YYNGEE. The CDR3 spans 16 residues. The CDR3 sequence is CASSVQGASGSNEQYF. As DNA, the CDR3 is TGTGCCAGCAGCGTCCAGGGGGCGTCGGGGTCGAACGAGCAGTACTTC.

This clonotype appeared many times. This rearrangement joins TRBV7-9 to TRBJ2-5, with 9 bases matching TRBD2. The CDR3 consists of 15 residues. Germline V lookup: CDR1 SEHNR, CDR2 FQNEAQ (reference sequence). V lost 6 bases, J lost 5 bases, and 10 bases stayed unmatched. The CDR3 is CASRHLAGAGETQYF. In DNA, the CDR3 is TGTGCCAGCAGACACTTAGCGGGAGCGGGGGAGACCCAGTACTTC.

The table lists this clonotype with many counts. CDR3 DNA sequence: TGTGCCAGCAGTTTCGGGCAGGGAGTTATCTATGGCTACACCTTC. This sequence encodes CASSFGQGVIYGYTF. J is TRBJ1-2 and V is TRBV27; possibly TRBD1 for D (5 bases). Germline values: CDR1 MNHEY, CDR2 SMNVEV (reference sequence). The V and J ends lost 3 bases and 4 bases respectively, with 15 bases between them. CDR3 length equals 15 residues.

In regard to this clonotype: A single base is all that separates this from a far larger clone, so a read error is likely. V gene TRBV11-2 combines with J gene TRBJ2-7; D is perhaps TRBD2 (7 bases). V lost 5 bases, J lost 7 bases, and 27 bases lay in between. In germline, CDR1 is SGHAT, CDR2 FQNNGV. The CDR3 extends over 17 amino acids. The CDR3 sequence is CASSLGGPLSSYNEQYF. For the CDR3, the DNA is TGTGCCAGCAGCCTGGGGGGGCCCCTAAGCTCCTACAATGAGCAGTACTTC.

Many counts were recorded for this clonotype. V usage is TRBV5-1 and J usage is TRBJ2-7, with a tentative D call TRBD2 (6 bases). This CDR3 has 15 amino acids. The V and J ends lost 7 bases and 0 bases respectively, with 17 bases between them. The germline V gene encodes CDR1 SGHRS and CDR2 YFSETQ. The CDR3 region is CASRRPTGDSYEQYF. The CDR3 DNA reads TGCGCCAGCCGACGCCCCACGGGGGACTCCTACGAGCAGTACTTC.

This clonotype has just a few counts. This chain links TRBV6-4 with TRBJ2-2, with D maybe TRBD1 (5 bases). Germline-derived CDR1 and CDR2 are MRHNA and SNTAGT. This CDR3 spans 14 amino acids. V lost 6 bases and J 5 bases, leaving 13 bases between the germline ends. The CDR3 bases are TGTGCCAGCAGAGCAGTAGGGGTAACCGGGGAGCTGTTTTTT. Translation: CASRAVGVTGELFF.

This clonotype was seen once. This chain connects TRBV11-2 to TRBJ2-1; 7 positions match TRBD2. The CDR3 runs to 15 residues. Germline assignment: CDR1 SGHAT and CDR2 FQNNGV. V was clipped by 8 bases and J by 6 bases; unmatched bases: 13. CDR3 sequence (DNA): TGTGCCAGCTCCGGGAGGCGGCCAGCGGGCAATGAGCAGTTCTTC. Translating gives CASSGRRPAGNEQFF.

The chain uses TRBV6-2 or TRBV6-3 and TRBJ1-4, with 9 bases aligning to TRBD1. This CDR3 has 14 residues. Per the germline V gene, CDR1 is MNHEY and CDR2 is SVGEGT. V shed 8 bases, J shed 5 bases, and the junction held 6 bases outside the gene matches. CDR3 residues: CASGSGQGNEKLFF. In DNA, the CDR3 is TGTGCCAGCGGGTCGGGACAGGGAAATGAAAAACTGTTTTTT.

At least ten counts were recorded for this clonotype. J is TRBJ2-1 and V is TRBV24-1; D possibly corresponds to TRBD2 (6 bases). Trimming removed 7 bases from V and 6 bases from J, with 18 bases in between. This CDR3 has 15 amino acids. Germline V lookup: CDR1 KGHDR, CDR2 SFDVKD. The CDR3 DNA is TGTGCCACCAGAGGTTCGGGAGATTCCGGCAATGAGCAGTTCTTC. It specifies CATRGSGDSGNEQFF.

This clonotype was counted many times. The chain carries TRBV7-3 and TRBJ2-1, with a possible D match to TRBD2 (5 bases). V was cut by 5 bases and J by 10 bases, with 15 bases left in between. This CDR3 spans 13 amino acids. Germline V gene data show CDR1 as SGHTA and CDR2 as FQGTGA. The CDR3 region has the DNA TGTGCCAGCAGCCCGAGGGTGGACGCAGAGCAGTTCTTC. The encoded protein is CASSPRVDAEQFF.

This clonotype has at least ten counts. This rearrangement joins TRBV5-1 to TRBJ2-7; 8 bases are shared with TRBD2. V dropped 4 bases and J dropped 2; count of bases not matched to a gene: 8. Germline assignment: CDR1 SGHRS and CDR2 YFSETQ. CDR3 length: 15 residues. The chain's CDR3 is CASSPSGGVTYEQYF. Here the CDR3 DNA reads TGCGCCAGCAGCCCGTCGGGGGGGGTCACCTACGAGCAGTACTTC. Variable domain in full (rest from reference TRBV5-1 and TRBJ2-7): KAGVTQTPRYLIKTRGQQVTLSCSPISGHRSVSWYQQTPGQGLQFLFEYFSETQRNKGNFPGRFSGRQFSNSRSEMNVSTLELGDSALYLCASSPSGGVTYEQYFGPGTRLTVT.

This clonotype was observed at least ten times. The chain carries TRBV20-1 and TRBJ2-6; D may be TRBD1 or TRBD2 (5 bases each). The CDR3 covers 16 residues. Germline CDR1 DFQATT, CDR2 SNEGSKA (reference sequence). V was trimmed by 2 bases and J by 3 bases, leaving 14 bases between them. The CDR3 region is CSARRDGPLGANVLTF. The CDR3 nucleotides are TGCAGTGCTAGAAGGGACGGTCCCCTTGGGGCCAACGTCCTGACTTTC.

As concerns this clonotype: It differs at one base from a far larger clone, so likely a read error. The rearrangement uses TRBV2 and TRBJ2-3, with unresolved D. The J call may be incorrect, as the DNA end agrees better with TRBJ2-7. CDR3 length: 12 amino acids. Germline V CDR1 and CDR2: SNHLY, FYNNEI. The CDR3 here is CAGRRSSYEQYF. The CDR3 DNA is TGTGCCGGCCGGCGGTCCTCCTACGAGCAGTACTTC.

Concerning this clonotype: At one end, the junction sequence differs from germline, possibly due to a read error. The chain links TRBV6-1 to TRBJ2-1, with 12 bases that match TRBD1. The germline V gene has CDR1 MNHNS and CDR2 SASEGT. The CDR3 runs 15 residues. CDR3 sequence reads: CASSDGTGGEDEQFF. CDR3 nucleotides: TGCGCCAGCAGTGATGGGACAGGGGGCGAGGATGAGCAGTTCTTC.